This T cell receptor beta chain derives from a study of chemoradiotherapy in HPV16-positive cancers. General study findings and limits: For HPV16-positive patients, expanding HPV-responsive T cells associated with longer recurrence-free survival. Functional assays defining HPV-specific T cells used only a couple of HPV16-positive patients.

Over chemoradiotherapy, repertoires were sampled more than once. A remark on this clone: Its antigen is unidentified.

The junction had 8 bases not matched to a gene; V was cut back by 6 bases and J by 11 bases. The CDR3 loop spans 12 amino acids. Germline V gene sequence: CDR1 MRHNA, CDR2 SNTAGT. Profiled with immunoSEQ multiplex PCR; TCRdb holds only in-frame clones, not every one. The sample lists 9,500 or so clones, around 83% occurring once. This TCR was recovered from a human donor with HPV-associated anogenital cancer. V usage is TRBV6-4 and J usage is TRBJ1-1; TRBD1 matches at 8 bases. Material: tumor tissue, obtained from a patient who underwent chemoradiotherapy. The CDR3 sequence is CASSSRQGIAFF. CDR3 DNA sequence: TGTGCCAGCAGCAGCAGACAGGGGATCGCTTTCTTT.